This entry describes one T cell receptor beta chain. Assay: immunoSEQ multiplex PCR; the TCRdb copy retains only in-frame clones and omits some. The data show approximately 250,000 clones, more than 75% seen once. These data originate in a study of blood T cell repertoires in COVID-19. The CDR3 extends over 17 amino acids. The V end was cut by 4 bases, the J end by 1 base, with 19 bases between. Germline loops: CDR1 MGHRA, CDR2 YSYEKL. This sequence joins TRBV4-1 and TRBJ2-5; D is unresolved. Material: peripheral blood. The sequence came from a man aged 40-49 years with active or convalescent COVID-19. The CDR3 DNA reads as TGCGCCAGCAGCCCCTTGTGGGCCATACCACTCCAAGAGACCCAGTACTTC. Its protein product is CASSPLWAIPLQETQYF.